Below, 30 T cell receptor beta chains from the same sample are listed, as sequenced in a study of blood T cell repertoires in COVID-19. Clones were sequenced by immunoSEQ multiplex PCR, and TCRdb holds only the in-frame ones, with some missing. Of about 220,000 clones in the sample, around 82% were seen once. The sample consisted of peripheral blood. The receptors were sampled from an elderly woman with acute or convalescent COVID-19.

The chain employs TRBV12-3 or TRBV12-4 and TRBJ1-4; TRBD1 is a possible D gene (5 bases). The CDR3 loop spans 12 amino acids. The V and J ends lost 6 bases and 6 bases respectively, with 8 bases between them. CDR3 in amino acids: CASRQGYEKLFF. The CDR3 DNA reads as TGTGCCAGCAGGCAGGGTTATGAAAAACTGTTTTTT.

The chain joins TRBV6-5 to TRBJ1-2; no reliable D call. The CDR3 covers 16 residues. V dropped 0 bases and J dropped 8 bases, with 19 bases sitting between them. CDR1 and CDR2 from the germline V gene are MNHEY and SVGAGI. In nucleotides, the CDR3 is TGTGCCAGCAGTTACTCCCGTCCCCGCGGGTTTGGGGGCTACACCTTC. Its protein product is CASSYSRPRGFGGYTF.

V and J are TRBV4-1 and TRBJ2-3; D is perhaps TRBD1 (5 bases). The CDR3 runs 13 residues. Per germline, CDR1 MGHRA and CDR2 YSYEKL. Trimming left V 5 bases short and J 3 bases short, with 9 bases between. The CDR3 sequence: CASSYQGTDTQYF. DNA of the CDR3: TGCGCCAGCAGCTATCAGGGTACAGATACGCAGTATTTT.

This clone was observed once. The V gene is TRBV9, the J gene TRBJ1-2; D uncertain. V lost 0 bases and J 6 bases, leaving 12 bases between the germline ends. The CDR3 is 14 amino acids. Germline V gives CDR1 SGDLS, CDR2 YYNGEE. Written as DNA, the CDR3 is TGTGCCAGCAGCGTAGGGGCAGAGGGAAATGGCTACACCTTC. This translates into CASSVGAEGNGYTF.

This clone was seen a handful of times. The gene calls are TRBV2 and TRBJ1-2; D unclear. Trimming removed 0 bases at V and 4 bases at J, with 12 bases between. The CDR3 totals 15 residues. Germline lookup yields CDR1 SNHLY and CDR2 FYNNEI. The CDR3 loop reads CASSEASSRGYGYTF. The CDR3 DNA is TGTGCCAGCAGTGAAGCCAGTTCGCGAGGCTATGGCTACACCTTC.

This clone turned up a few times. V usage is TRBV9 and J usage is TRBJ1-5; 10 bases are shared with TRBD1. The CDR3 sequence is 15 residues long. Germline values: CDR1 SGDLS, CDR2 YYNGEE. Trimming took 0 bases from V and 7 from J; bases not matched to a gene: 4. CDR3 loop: CASSVEGTGEQPQHF. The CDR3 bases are TGTGCCAGCAGCGTAGAAGGGACAGGGGAACAGCCCCAGCATTTT.

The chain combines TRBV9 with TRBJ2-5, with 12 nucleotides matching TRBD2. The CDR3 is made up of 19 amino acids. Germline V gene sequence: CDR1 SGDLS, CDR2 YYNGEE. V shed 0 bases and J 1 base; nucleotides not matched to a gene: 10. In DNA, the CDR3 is TGTGCCAGCAGCGTAGGTCCACTAGCGGGGGGAGCGAGCCAAGAGACCCAGTACTTC. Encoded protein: CASSVGPLAGGASQETQYF.

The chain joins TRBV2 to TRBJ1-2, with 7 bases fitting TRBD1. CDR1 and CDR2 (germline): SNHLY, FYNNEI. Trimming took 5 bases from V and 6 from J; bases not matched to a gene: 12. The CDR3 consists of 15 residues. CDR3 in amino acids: CASSSRDGRGNGYTF. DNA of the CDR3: TGTGCCAGCAGTAGTAGGGACGGCAGGGGGAATGGCTACACCTTC. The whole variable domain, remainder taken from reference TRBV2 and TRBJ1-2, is EPEVTQTPSHQVTQMGQEVILRCVPISNHLYFYWYRQILGQKVEFLVSFYNNEISEKSEIFDDQFSVERPDGSNFTLKIRSTKLEDSAMYFCASSSRDGRGNGYTFGSGTRLTVV.

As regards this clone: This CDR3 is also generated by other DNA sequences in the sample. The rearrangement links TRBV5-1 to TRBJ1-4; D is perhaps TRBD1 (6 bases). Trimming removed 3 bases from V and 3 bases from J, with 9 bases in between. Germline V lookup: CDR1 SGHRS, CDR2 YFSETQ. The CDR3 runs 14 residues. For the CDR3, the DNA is TGCGCCAGCAGCTCACAGGGAGCTAATGAAAAACTGTTTTTT. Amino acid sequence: CASSSQGANEKLFF.

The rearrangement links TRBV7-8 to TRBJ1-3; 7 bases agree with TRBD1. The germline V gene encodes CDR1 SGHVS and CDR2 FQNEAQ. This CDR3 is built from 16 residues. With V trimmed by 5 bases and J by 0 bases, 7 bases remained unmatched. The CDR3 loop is CASSGYRGSSGNTIYF. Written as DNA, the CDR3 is TGTGCCAGCAGCGGATACAGGGGTTCCTCTGGAAACACCATATATTTT.

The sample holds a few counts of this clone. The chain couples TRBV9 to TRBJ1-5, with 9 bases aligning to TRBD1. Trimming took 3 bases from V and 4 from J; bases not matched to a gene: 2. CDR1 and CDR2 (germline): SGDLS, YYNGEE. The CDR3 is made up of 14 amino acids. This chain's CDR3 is CASSDGTGNQPQHF. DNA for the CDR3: TGTGCCAGCAGCGATGGGACAGGGAATCAGCCCCAGCATTTT.

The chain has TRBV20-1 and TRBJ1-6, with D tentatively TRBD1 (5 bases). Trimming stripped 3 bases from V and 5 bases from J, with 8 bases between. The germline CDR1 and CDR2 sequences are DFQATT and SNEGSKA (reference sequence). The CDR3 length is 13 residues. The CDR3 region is CSASSDNNSPLHF. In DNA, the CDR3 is TGCAGTGCTAGTTCGGACAATAATTCACCCCTCCACTTT.

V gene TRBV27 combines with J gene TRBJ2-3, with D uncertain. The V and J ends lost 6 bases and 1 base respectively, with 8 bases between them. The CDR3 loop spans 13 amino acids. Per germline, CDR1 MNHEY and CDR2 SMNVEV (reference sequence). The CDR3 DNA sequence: TGTGCCAGCAGGGCAGGTGGCACAGATACGCAGTATTTT. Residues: CASRAGGTDTQYF.

In nucleotides, the CDR3 is TGTGCCAGCAGCCCCTCGGGGGGGAGCGGAAACACCATATATTTT. It encodes CASSPSGGSGNTIYF. The rearrangement uses TRBV7-9 and TRBJ1-3; D may be TRBD1 (5 bases). The CDR3 length is 15 residues. V gave up 5 bases and J gave up 4 bases, with 15 bases separating them. Germline V gene data show CDR1 as SEHNR and CDR2 as FQNEAQ (reference sequence).

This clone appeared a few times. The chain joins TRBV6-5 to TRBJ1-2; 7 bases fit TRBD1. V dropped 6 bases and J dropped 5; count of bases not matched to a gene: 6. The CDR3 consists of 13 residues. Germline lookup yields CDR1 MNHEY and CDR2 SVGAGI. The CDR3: CASSLGTEYGYTF. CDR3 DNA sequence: TGTGCCAGCAGCCTCGGGACAGAATATGGCTACACCTTC.

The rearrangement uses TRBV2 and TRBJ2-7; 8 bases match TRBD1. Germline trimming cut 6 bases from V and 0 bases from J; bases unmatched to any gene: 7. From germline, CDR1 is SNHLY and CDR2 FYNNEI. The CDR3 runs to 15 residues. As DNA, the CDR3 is TGTGCCAGCAGGGCCGACAGGGGAGACTCCTACGAGCAGTACTTC. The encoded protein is CASRADRGDSYEQYF. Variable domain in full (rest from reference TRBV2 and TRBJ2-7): EPEVTQTPSHQVTQMGQEVILRCVPISNHLYFYWYRQILGQKVEFLVSFYNNEISEKSEIFDDQFSVERPDGSNFTLKIRSTKLEDSAMYFCASRADRGDSYEQYFGPGTRLTVT.

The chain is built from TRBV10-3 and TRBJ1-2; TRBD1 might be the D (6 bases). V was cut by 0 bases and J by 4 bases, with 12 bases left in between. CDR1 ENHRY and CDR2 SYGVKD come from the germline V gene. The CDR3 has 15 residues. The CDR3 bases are TGTGCCATCAGTGAGTCGGACAGCGCCGCCTATGGCTACACCTTC. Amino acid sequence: CAISESDSAAYGYTF.

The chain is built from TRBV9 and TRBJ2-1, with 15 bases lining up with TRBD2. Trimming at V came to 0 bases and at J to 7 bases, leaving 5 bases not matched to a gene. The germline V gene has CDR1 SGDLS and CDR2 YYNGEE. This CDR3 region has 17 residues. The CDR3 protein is CASSVETGTSGGNEQFF. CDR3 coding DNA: TGTGCCAGCAGCGTAGAGACTGGGACTAGCGGGGGGAATGAGCAGTTCTTC.

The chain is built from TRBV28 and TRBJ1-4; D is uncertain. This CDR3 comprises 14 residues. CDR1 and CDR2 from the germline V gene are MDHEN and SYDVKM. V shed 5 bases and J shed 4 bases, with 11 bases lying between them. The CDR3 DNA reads TGTGCCAGCAGTGTCCCCCAGGTTAATGAAAAACTGTTTTTT. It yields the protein CASSVPQVNEKLFF.

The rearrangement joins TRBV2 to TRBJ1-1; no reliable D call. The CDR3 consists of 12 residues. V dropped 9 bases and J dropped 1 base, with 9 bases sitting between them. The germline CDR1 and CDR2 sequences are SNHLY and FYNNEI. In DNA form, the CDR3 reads TGTGCCAGACGACATACGAACACTGAAGCTTTCTTT. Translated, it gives CARRHTNTEAFF.

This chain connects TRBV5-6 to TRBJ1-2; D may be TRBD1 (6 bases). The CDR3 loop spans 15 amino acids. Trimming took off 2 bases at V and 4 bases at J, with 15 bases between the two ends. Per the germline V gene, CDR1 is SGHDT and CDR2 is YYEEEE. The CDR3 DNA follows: TGTGCCAGCAGCTTAAGTGCGGGGGCAATCTATGGCTACACCTTC. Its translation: CASSLSAGAIYGYTF.

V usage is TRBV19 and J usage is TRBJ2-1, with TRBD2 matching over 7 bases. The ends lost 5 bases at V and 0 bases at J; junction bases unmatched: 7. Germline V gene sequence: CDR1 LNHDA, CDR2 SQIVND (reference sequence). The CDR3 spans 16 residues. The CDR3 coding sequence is TGTGCCAGTAGTCTCACCCGGACTAGCTCCTACAATGAGCAGTTCTTC. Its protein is CASSLTRTSSYNEQFF.

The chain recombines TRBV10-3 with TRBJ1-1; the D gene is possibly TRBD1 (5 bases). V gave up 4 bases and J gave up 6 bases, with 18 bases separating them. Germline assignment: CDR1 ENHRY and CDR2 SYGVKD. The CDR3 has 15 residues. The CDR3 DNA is TGTGCCATCAGTGTGGGCAGGGAGGGGTTGTCTGAAGCTTTCTTT. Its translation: CAISVGREGLSEAFF.

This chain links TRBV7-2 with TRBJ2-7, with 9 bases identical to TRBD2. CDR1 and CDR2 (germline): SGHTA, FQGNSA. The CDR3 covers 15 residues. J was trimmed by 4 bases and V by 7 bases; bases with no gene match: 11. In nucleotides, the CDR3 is TGTACCAGCACCCAACCCGAGAGCGGGGGGTACGAGCAGTACTTC. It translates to CTSTQPESGGYEQYF.

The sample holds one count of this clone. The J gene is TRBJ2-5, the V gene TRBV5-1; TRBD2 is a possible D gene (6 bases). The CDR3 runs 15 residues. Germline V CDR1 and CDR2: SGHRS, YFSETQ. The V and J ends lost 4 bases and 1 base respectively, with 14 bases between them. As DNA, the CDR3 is TGCGCCAGCAGCCCTCAGGGCGGGGTCCAAGAGACCCAGTACTTC. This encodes CASSPQGGVQETQYF.

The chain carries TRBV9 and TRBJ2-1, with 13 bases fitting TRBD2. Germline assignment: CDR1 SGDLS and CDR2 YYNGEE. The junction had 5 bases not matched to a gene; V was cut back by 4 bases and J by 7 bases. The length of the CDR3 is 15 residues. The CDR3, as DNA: TGTGCCAGCAGCCACGGACTAGCGGGGGAAAATGAGCAGTTCTTC. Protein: CASSHGLAGENEQFF. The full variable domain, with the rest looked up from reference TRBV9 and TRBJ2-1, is DSGVTQTPKHLITATGQRVTLRCSPRSGDLSVYWYQQSLDQGLQFLIQYYNGEERAKGNILERFSAQQFPDLHSELNLSSLELGDSALYFCASSHGLAGENEQFFGPGTRLTVL.

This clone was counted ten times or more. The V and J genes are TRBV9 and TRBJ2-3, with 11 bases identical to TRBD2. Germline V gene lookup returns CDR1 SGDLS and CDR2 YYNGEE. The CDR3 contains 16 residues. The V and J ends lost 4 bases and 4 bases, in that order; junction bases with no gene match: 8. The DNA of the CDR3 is TGTGCCAGCAGCTCCCGACTAGCGGGGATCGCAGATACGCAGTATTTT. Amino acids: CASSSRLAGIADTQYF.

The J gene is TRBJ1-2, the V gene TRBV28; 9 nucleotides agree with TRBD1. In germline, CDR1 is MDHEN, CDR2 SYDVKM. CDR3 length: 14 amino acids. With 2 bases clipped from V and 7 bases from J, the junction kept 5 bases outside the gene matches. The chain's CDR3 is CASSLIGTGFGYTF. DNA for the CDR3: TGTGCCAGCAGTTTAATTGGGACAGGGTTTGGCTACACCTTC.

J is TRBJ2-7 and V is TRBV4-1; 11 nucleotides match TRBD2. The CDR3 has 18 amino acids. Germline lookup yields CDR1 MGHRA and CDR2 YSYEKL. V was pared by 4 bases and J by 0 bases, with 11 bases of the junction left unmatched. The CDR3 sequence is CASSRLLAGGSSSYEQYF. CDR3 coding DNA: TGCGCCAGCAGCCGTCTCCTAGCGGGGGGCTCCAGCTCCTACGAGCAGTACTTC.

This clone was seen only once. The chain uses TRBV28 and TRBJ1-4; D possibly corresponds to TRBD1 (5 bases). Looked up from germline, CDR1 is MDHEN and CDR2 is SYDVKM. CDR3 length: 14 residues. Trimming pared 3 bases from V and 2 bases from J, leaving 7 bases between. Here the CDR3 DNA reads TGTGCCAGCAGTTTTGCAGGGACTAATGAAAAACTGTTTTTT. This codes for CASSFAGTNEKLFF.